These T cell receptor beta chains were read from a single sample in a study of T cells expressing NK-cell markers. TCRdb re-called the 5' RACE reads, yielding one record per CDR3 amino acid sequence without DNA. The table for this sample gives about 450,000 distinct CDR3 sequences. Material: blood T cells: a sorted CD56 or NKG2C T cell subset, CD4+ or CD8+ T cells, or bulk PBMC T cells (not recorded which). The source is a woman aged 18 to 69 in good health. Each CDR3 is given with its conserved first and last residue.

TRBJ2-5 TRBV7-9 CASSLADRVQETQYF
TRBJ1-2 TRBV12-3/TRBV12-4 CASSLIRLLGYTF
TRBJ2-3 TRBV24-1 CATSDWSGGAGDTQYF
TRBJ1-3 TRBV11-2 CASSLHISGNTIYF
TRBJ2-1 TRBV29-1 CSGRRAGGGNEQFF
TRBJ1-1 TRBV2 CASRTPAEAFF
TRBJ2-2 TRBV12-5 CASGISPRGGNTGELFF
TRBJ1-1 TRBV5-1 CASSAGQGENTEAFF
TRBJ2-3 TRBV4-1 CASCGLAGAVDTQYF
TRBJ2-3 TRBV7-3 CASSLLAGITDTQYF
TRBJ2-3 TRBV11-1 CASRPDGANTQYF
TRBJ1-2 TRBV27 CASRPPGGGYTF
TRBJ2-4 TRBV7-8 CASSPYTGQFMNIQYF
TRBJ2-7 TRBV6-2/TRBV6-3 CASSYGKTTYEQYF
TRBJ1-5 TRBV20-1 CSAPVTQGMNQPQHF
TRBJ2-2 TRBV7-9 CASSTTSSANTGELFF
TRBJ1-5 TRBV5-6 CASSLGPGPSNQPQHF
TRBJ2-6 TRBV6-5 CASSYTGRGANVLTF
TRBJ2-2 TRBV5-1 CASSLDTNTGELFF
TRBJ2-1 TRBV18 CASSPPPSGSHNEQFF
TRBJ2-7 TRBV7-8 CASSLGAGTGSPYEQYF
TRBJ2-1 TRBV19 CASNVGTSSYNEQFF
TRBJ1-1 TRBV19 CASSIGRGLYTEAFF
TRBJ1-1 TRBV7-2 CASSSYGGNTEAFF
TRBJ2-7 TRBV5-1 CASSALAGVPYEQYF
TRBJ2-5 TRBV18 CASSPDTPQETQYF
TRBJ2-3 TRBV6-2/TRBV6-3 CASSAPSDTQYF
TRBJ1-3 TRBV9 CASSADPGGNTIYF
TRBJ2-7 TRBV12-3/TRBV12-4 CASSFSGTGEYEQYF
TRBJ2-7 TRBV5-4 CASNPAGQAYEQYF